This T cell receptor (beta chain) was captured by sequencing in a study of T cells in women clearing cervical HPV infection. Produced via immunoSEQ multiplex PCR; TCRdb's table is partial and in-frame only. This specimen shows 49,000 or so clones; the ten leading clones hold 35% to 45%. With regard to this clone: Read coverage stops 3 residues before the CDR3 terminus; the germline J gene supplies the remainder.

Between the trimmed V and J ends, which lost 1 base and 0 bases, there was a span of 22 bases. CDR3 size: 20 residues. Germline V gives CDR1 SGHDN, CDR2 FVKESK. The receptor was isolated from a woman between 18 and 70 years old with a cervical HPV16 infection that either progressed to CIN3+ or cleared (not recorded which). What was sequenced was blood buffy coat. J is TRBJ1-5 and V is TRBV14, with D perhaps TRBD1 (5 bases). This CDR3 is CASSQAKGRAQTNSNQPQHF. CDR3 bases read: TGTGCCAGCAGCCAAGCCAAGGGGAGGGCTCAGACGAATAGCAATCAGCCC.